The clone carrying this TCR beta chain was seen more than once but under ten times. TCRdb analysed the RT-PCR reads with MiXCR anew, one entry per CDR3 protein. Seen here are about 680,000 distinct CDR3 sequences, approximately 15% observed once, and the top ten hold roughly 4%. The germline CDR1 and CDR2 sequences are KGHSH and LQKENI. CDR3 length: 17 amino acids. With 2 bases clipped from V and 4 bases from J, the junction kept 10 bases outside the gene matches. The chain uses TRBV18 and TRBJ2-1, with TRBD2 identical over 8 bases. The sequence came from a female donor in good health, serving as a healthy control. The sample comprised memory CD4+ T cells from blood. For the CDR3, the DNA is TGTGCCAGCTCACCATATAGCGGGGATGCCTTATACAATGAGCAGTTCTTC. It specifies CASSPYSGDALYNEQFF.